This T cell receptor beta chain was sequenced during a study of blood T cell repertoires in COVID-19. Overall study context: Researchers got acute and convalescent COVID-19 samples from the United States, Italy and Spain. T cells, B-cell-depleted T cells, or PBMCs supplied cDNA or gDNA.

V trimming: 4 bases; J trimming: 2 bases; junction bases outside the gene matches: 2. Germline V gene sequence: CDR1 SGHRS, CDR2 YFSETQ. The CDR3 runs 14 residues. Authors' processing steps: How many nucleated cells were present was estimated from reference gene primer amplification. Sequencing used immunoSEQ multiplex PCR; TCRdb keeps in-frame clones, though not all of them. D and trimming were read from the DNA, whereas the V and J calls and clone size are those reported in that table. This sample carries about 150,000 clones, around 85% of them seen once, and the ten largest clones take 2.4%. This receptor was identified in an older woman with acute or convalescent COVID-19. Sequencing used peripheral blood. The rearrangement uses TRBV5-1 and TRBJ1-2, with 10 positions matching TRBD1. As DNA, the CDR3 is TGCGCCAGCAGCACGGGACAGGGGAACTATGGCTACACCTTC. This codes for CASSTGQGNYGYTF.